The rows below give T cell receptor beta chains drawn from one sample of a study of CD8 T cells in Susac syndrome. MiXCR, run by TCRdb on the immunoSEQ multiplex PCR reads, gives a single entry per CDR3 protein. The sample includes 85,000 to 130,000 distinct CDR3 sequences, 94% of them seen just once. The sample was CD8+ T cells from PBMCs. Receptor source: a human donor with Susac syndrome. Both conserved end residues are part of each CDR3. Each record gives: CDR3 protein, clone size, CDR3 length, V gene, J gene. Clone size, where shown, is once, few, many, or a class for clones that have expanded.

CASSLRLDTGELFF	once	14	TRBV12-3/TRBV12-4	TRBJ2-2
CASSLLGSPGELFF	.	14	TRBV27	TRBJ2-2
CSARDVNGSGTEAFF	once	15	TRBV20-1	TRBJ1-1
CSARQGTEAFF	.	11	TRBV20-1	TRBJ1-1
CASSLGAMRSYEQYF	.	15	TRBV27	TRBJ2-7
CSASGQGAGSNQPQHF	.	16	TRBV20-1	TRBJ1-5
CASSQNQRQNTEAFF	.	15	TRBV14	TRBJ1-1
CASSEYGTGGAEAFF	.	15	TRBV25-1	TRBJ1-1
CASSLAGWAFF	.	11	TRBV13	TRBJ1-1
CASSLAGSTYEQYF	.	14	TRBV7-9	TRBJ2-7
CASSRAGGPYNEQFF	.	15	TRBV27	TRBJ2-1
CSVDRGRDTEAFF	.	13	TRBV29-1	TRBJ1-1
CASPLGVEAFF	.	11	TRBV7-9	TRBJ1-1
CASSPGGTESNSPLHF	.	16	TRBV27	TRBJ1-6
CASSLPGQGQPQHF	.	14	TRBV7-9	TRBJ1-5
CASSQGTDTEAFF	once	13	TRBV5-1	TRBJ1-1
CASSSPSGSGRETQYF	.	16	TRBV13	TRBJ2-5
CASSSHDRAEETQYF	.	15	TRBV7-9	TRBJ2-5
CSARQGPLSGYTF	.	13	TRBV20-1	TRBJ1-2
CASGTPGQGVGNTIYF	.	16	TRBV12-5	TRBJ1-3
CASGQGDETQYF	.	12	TRBV3-1	TRBJ2-5
CASSQDGEETQYF	.	13	TRBV4-1	TRBJ2-5